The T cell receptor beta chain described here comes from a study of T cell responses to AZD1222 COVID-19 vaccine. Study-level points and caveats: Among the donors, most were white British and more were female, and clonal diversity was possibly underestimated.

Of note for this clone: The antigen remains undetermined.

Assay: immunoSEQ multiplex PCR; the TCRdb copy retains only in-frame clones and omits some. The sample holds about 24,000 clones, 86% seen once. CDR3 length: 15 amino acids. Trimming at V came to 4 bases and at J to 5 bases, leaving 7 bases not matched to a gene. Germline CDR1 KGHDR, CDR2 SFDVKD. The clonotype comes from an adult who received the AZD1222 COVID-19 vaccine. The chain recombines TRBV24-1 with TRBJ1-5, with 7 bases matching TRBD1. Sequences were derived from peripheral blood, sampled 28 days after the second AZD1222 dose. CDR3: CATSEPTGAHQPQHF. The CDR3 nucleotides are TGTGCCACCAGTGAGCCAACAGGGGCCCATCAGCCCCAGCATTTT.